The clone carrying this T cell receptor (beta chain) was seen a single time. Those who participated ranged in age from about 18 to 89 years and resided in about two dozen US areas. Participant-given clinical history determined each cohort assignment. How the authors handled the data: By means of reference gene primer amplification, nucleated cell counts were estimated. The table came from immunoSEQ multiplex PCR; TCRdb's copy has only in-frame clones and leaves some out. V, J and clone size reflect that table, while D and trimming were determined from the DNA. The sample records 350,000 to 450,000 clones, around 87% being singletons. This record comes from a study of blood T cell repertoires in COVID-19. Study-wide background: In each case, the material was cDNA or gDNA derived from T cells, B-cell-depleted T cells, or PBMCs.

Sequencing used PBMCs or T cells enriched from blood (not recorded which). The TCR comes from a man aged 40-50 years in a cohort exposed to, infected with or recovered from COVID-19 (not recorded which).

The CDR3: CASSPLDGHQFF. In nucleotides, the CDR3 is TGTGCCAGCAGCCCTCTTGATGGACACCAGTTCTTC. This chain links TRBV5-6 with TRBJ2-1; a weak D match, TRBD1 (5 bases). The germline V and J ends were trimmed by 4 bases and 13 bases, with 15 bases remaining between them. The germline V gene has CDR1 SGHDT and CDR2 YYEEEE. There are 12 residues in the CDR3.